Below are 4 T cell receptor beta chains sequenced from a single sample in a study of shared clonotypes between healthy human individuals. The protocol was immunoSEQ multiplex PCR, while the TCRdb copy is restricted to in-frame clones and leaves out a portion. The sample lists hundreds of thousands of clones; over 65% were seen once. Specimen: memory CD4+ T cells sorted from blood. Subset here: CD45RA-negative fraction. Receptors were obtained from a woman in her twenties or thirties in good health.

V and J are TRBV4-2 and TRBJ1-2, with a possible D match to TRBD1 (6 bases). There are 16 residues in the CDR3. Germline loops: CDR1 LGHNA, CDR2 YNFKEQ. Deletions cut 0 bases from V and 4 bases from J, with 15 bases between. DNA for the CDR3: TGTGCCAGCAGCCAAGAGGAGACAGGCCTACCCTATGGCTACACCTTC. Translating gives CASSQEETGLPYGYTF.

This clone was detected a few times. The V call is TRBV6-5, the J call TRBJ1-4; D might be TRBD1 (5 bases). Trimming removed 2 bases from V and 7 bases from J, with 14 bases in between. The CDR3 is 15 residues long. CDR1 MNHEY and CDR2 SVGAGI come from the germline V gene. CDR3 coding DNA: TGTGCCAGCAGTTACGGACCTGGGGGTACTGAAAAACTGTTTTTT. It yields the protein CASSYGPGGTEKLFF.

V is TRBV6-5 and J is TRBJ1-2; 11 bases map to TRBD1. Unmatched junction bases numbered 9, after V lost 4 bases and J lost 8 bases. The CDR3 is 15 amino acids. The germline CDR1 and CDR2 sequences are MNHEY and SVGAGI. CDR3 protein: CASSSLGQGAGGYTF. For the CDR3, the DNA is TGTGCCAGCAGTTCCCTCGGACAGGGGGCGGGCGGCTACACCTTC.

This chain connects TRBV4-1 to TRBJ2-2; 8 bases map to TRBD1. The CDR3 extends over 18 amino acids. Looked up from germline, CDR1 is MGHRA and CDR2 is YSYEKL. V shed 2 bases, J shed 1 base, and the junction held 9 bases outside the gene matches. The CDR3 is CASSQRQGARRNTGELFF. DNA for the CDR3: TGCGCCAGCAGCCAAAGGCAGGGGGCTAGGAGGAACACCGGGGAGCTGTTTTTT.